This T cell receptor beta chain was sequenced in a study of blood T cell repertoires in COVID-19. At the level of the study: Samples representing acute and convalescent COVID-19 were sourced from the United States, Italy and Spain. From T cells, B-cell-depleted T cells, or PBMCs came the material, which was cDNA or gDNA.

CDR1 is MDHEN, CDR2 SYDVKM, per germline. The V and J ends lost 5 bases and 8 bases, in that order; junction bases with no gene match: 9. This CDR3 spans 16 amino acids. The recovered donors of Cohort 3 showed two negative PCRs, clearance, or symptom resolution. The method was immunoSEQ multiplex PCR; TCRdb's version includes in-frame clones alone and lacks a portion of them. The sample lists under 200,000 clones; around nine tenths were seen once. Sequenced material: PBMCs or T cells enriched from blood (not recorded which). The genes are TRBV28 and TRBJ1-4; 12 bases are shared with TRBD1. The sequence was collected from a woman aged 45-65 years who had recovered from COVID-19. CDR3 in amino acids: CASSPGTGGVKEKLFF. CDR3 DNA: TGTGCCAGCAGTCCCGGGACAGGGGGCGTCAAAGAAAAACTGTTTTTT. Drawing the rest from reference TRBV28 and TRBJ1-4, the complete variable domain is DVKVTQSSRYLVKRTGEKVFLECVQDMDHENMFWYRQDPGLGLRLIYFSYDVKMKEKGDIPEGYSVSREKKERFSLILESASTNQTSMYLCASSPGTGGVKEKLFFGSGTQLSVL.